Below are 30 T cell receptor beta chains sequenced from a single sample in a study of blood T cell repertoires in COVID-19 (dated by TCRdb to about 2020). Library construction relied on the immunoSEQ multiplex PCR assay. What TCRdb holds here is the immuneACCESS table cut down to in-frame rearrangements. Part of the clones is not present; checked against another copy, under half of the missing clones reflect an unresolved V gene, and the others are unexplained. The sample table holds about 190,000 clones, of which about 89% were seen once. The ten largest clones capture roughly 6.7% of the sample. The sequenced sample consisted of peripheral blood. The receptors derive from a man aged 35 to 55 with acute or convalescent COVID-19.

The chain couples TRBV7-9 to TRBJ1-1; TRBD1 matches at 8 bases. The J segment lost 4 bases and the V segment lost 5 bases, leaving 3 bases of the junction unmatched. The CDR3 is 13 amino acids. Germline CDR1 is SEHNR and CDR2 is FQNEAQ (reference sequence). Written as DNA, the CDR3 is TGTGCCAGCAGCCTACAGGGGGGCACTGAAGCTTTCTTT. Translating gives CASSLQGGTEAFF.

This chain uses TRBV5-1 with TRBJ2-3; 7 nucleotides match TRBD2. The V segment lost 4 bases and the J segment 3 bases; nucleotides outside the gene matches: 8. The germline gives CDR1 SGHRS, CDR2 YFSETQ. The CDR3 covers 15 residues. The CDR3 is CASSPGRGGTDTQYF. The CDR3 nucleotides are TGCGCCAGCAGCCCGGGGAGGGGCGGAACAGATACGCAGTATTTT. Filled out from reference TRBV5-1 and TRBJ2-3, the complete variable domain reads KAGVTQTPRYLIKTRGQQVTLSCSPISGHRSVSWYQQTPGQGLQFLFEYFSETQRNKGNFPGRFSGRQFSNSRSEMNVSTLELGDSALYLCASSPGRGGTDTQYFGPGTRLTVL.

J is TRBJ2-1 and V is TRBV4-2; 7 positions agree with TRBD1. The CDR3 has 17 amino acids. The V and J ends lost 3 bases and 5 bases, in that order; junction bases with no gene match: 13. The germline V gene has CDR1 LGHNA and CDR2 YNFKEQ. The CDR3 loop reads CASSHRLDRATDNEQFF. CDR3 DNA: TGTGCCAGCAGCCACAGACTCGACAGGGCAACCGACAATGAGCAGTTCTTC.

The rearrangement joins TRBV19 to TRBJ1-1; D is possibly TRBD1 (6 bases). Germline CDR1 is LNHDA and CDR2 is SQIVND (reference sequence). This CDR3 has 13 residues. V lost 10 bases and J 4 bases, leaving 16 bases between the germline ends. CDR3 residues: CATAGGRGTEAFF. The DNA for the CDR3 is TGTGCCACTGCGGGGGGGCGAGGCACTGAAGCTTTCTTT.

This chain links TRBV14 with TRBJ2-1; possible D gene TRBD2, 6 bases. This CDR3 is built from 14 residues. Trimming left V 4 bases short and J 7 bases short, with 14 bases between. Germline values: CDR1 SGHDN, CDR2 FVKESK. The CDR3 DNA reads TGTGCCAGCAGCCCCACGCTGACTAGAAATGAGCAGTTCTTC. The encoded protein is CASSPTLTRNEQFF.

The CDR3 DNA is TGTGCCAGCAGTTTGGAGGGTCCCCGGTACAATGAGCAGTTCTTC. It specifies CASSLEGPRYNEQFF. The V gene is TRBV27, the J gene TRBJ2-1; a weak D match, TRBD2 (6 bases). V was shortened by 3 bases and J by 4 bases, with 13 bases between the two germline ends. The CDR3 loop spans 15 amino acids. Per the germline V gene, CDR1 is MNHEY and CDR2 is SMNVEV (reference sequence).

The chain is built from TRBV3-1 (or the pseudogene TRBV3-2) and TRBJ2-1; D not certain. V was clipped by 0 bases and J by 6 bases, with 12 bases between them. Germline V gene data show CDR1 as LGHDT and CDR2 as YNNKEL (reference sequence). There are 15 residues in the CDR3. CDR3 sequence (DNA): TGTGCCAGCAGCCAAGATTTGGCTAGTTTCAATGAGCAGTTCTTC. It specifies CASSQDLASFNEQFF.

In DNA, the CDR3 is TGTGCCAGCAGCCTAGGACAGGGAAATGAAAAACTGTTTTTT. Translation gives CASSLGQGNEKLFF. This rearrangement joins TRBV4-2 to TRBJ1-4, with 8 bases that match TRBD1. The CDR3 length is 14 residues. CDR1 is LGHNA, CDR2 YNFKEQ, per germline. Trimming at V came to 4 bases and at J to 5 bases, leaving 3 bases not matched to a gene.

The chain couples TRBV9 to TRBJ1-2; 10 bases line up with TRBD1. Losses at the gene ends were 3 bases for V and 7 bases for J; bases not matched to a gene: 6. The CDR3 is 14 amino acids. Germline V gene data show CDR1 as SGDLS and CDR2 as YYNGEE. This CDR3 is CASSGWDRGFGYTF. Here the CDR3 DNA reads TGTGCCAGCAGCGGATGGGACAGGGGATTTGGCTACACCTTC. Complete variable domain (other parts from reference TRBV9 and TRBJ1-2): DSGVTQTPKHLITATGQRVTLRCSPRSGDLSVYWYQQSLDQGLQFLIQYYNGEERAKGNILERFSAQQFPDLHSELNLSSLELGDSALYFCASSGWDRGFGYTFGSGTRLTVV.

The V gene is TRBV6-1, the J gene TRBJ1-4; D call uncertain. The V gene lost 1 base and the J gene lost 8 bases, with 8 bases spanning the gap. Germline V gene sequence: CDR1 MNHNS, CDR2 SASEGT. The CDR3 is 13 amino acids. The CDR3 protein is CASSEEHGEKLFF. CDR3 nucleotide sequence: TGTGCCAGCAGTGAAGAACACGGGGAAAAACTGTTTTTT.

This clone was found a few times. The genes are TRBV5-1 and TRBJ2-7; possible D gene TRBD2, 6 bases. Germline CDR1 reads SGHRS; CDR2 reads YFSETQ. The length of the CDR3 is 13 residues. V was pared by 1 base and J by 2 bases, with 7 bases between. In DNA, the CDR3 is TGCGCCAGCAGCTTGTCGGGGGCCTACGAGCAGTACTTC. Amino acid sequence: CASSLSGAYEQYF.

CDR3: CASSPYRDGYTF. CDR3 bases: TGTGCCAGCAGCCCATACAGGGATGGCTACACCTTC. The rearrangement uses TRBV11-2 and TRBJ1-2; a weak D match, TRBD1 (6 bases). The CDR3 runs 12 residues. Trimming stripped 5 bases from V and 6 bases from J, with 10 bases between. CDR1 and CDR2 (germline): SGHAT, FQNNGV.

This clone was counted a single time. The chain uses TRBV27 and TRBJ1-5; D is unclear. The CDR3 loop spans 13 amino acids. Germline V lookup: CDR1 MNHEY, CDR2 SMNVEV (reference sequence). Deletions cut 2 bases from V and 9 bases from J, with 11 bases between. The CDR3: CASSLNPGRPQHF. The CDR3 DNA is TGTGCCAGCAGTTTAAACCCGGGGAGGCCCCAGCATTTT.

The DNA for the CDR3 is TGTGCCTGGAGTGGAAACAGACAGGGGCATGGCTACACCTTC. Its protein product is CAWSGNRQGHGYTF. This chain joins TRBV30 and TRBJ1-2, with 8 bases matching TRBD1. Looked up from germline, CDR1 is GTSNPN and CDR2 is SVGIG (reference sequence). After removal of 1 base from V and 6 bases from J, the junction contained 7 bases not matched to a gene. The CDR3 length is 14 residues.

The V call is TRBV28, the J call TRBJ1-5; 8 nucleotides align to TRBD1. V lost 5 bases, J lost 5 bases, and 5 bases stayed unmatched. This CDR3 is built from 14 residues. Germline CDR1 is MDHEN and CDR2 is SYDVKM. Here the CDR3 reads CASSNGQGDQPQHF. CDR3 in DNA: TGTGCCAGCAGTAACGGACAGGGCGATCAGCCCCAGCATTTT.

This clone was recorded once. The V gene is TRBV19, the J gene TRBJ1-2; D is possibly TRBD1 (5 bases). Looked up from germline, CDR1 is LNHDA and CDR2 is SQIVND (reference sequence). This CDR3 has 19 residues. V lost 4 bases, J lost 4 bases, and 28 bases lay in between. The DNA for the CDR3 is TGTGCCAGTAGTAAGGAGGGCAGAGGGGCTCATGAAACGACCTATGGCTACACCTTC. The encoded protein is CASSKEGRGAHETTYGYTF.

This clone came up a few times. This sequence joins TRBV5-4 and TRBJ2-2; 7 bases fit TRBD1. The CDR3 covers 16 residues. V shed 3 bases and J 5 bases; nucleotides not matched to a gene: 10. Looked up from germline, CDR1 is SGHNT and CDR2 is YYREEE (reference sequence). CDR3 nucleotide sequence: TGTGCCAGCAGCTCGACAGGGAATTTGGTTACCGGGGAGCTGTTTTTT. The encoded protein is CASSSTGNLVTGELFF.

The chain recombines TRBV11-3 with TRBJ2-3; the match to TRBD2 covers 11 bases. This CDR3 spans 16 amino acids. Trimming took 5 bases from V and 5 from J; bases not matched to a gene: 9. Germline values: CDR1 SGHNT, CDR2 YENEEA. The CDR3 protein is CASSTSSGGAKDTQYF. In DNA form, the CDR3 reads TGTGCCAGCAGCACGAGTAGCGGGGGGGCAAAAGATACGCAGTATTTT.

This clone was seen a handful of times. V usage is TRBV27 and J usage is TRBJ1-5; D gene ambiguous. The CDR3 has 15 amino acids. V dropped 3 bases and J dropped 5 bases, with 14 bases sitting between them. CDR1 is MNHEY and CDR2 is SMNVEV in the germline V gene (reference sequence). The CDR3 loop reads CASSFGFAGDQPQHF. The CDR3 DNA reads TGTGCCAGCAGTTTCGGTTTTGCCGGAGATCAGCCCCAGCATTTT.

On this clone itself: At one end the junction does not follow the germline gene, possibly because of a read error. The V and J genes are TRBV18 and TRBJ2-5; D may be TRBD1 (7 bases). The CDR3 has 15 amino acids. The germline V gene has CDR1 KGHSH and CDR2 LQKENI. This CDR3 is CASSPTASAGGGDNF. The CDR3 nucleotides are TGTGCCAGCTCACCAACGGCTAGCGCTGGAGGGGGCGACAACTTC.

For the CDR3, the DNA is TGCGCCAGCAGCCCCAGGGCCGGGACTACCACAGATACGCAGTATTTT. Its protein is CASSPRAGTTTDTQYF. The chain uses TRBV5-1 and TRBJ2-3; 7 bases map to TRBD2. CDR3 length: 16 residues. The germline gives CDR1 SGHRS, CDR2 YFSETQ. The ends lost 4 bases at V and 2 bases at J; junction bases unmatched: 10.

This chain joins TRBV30 and TRBJ1-2, with a tentative D call TRBD1 (6 bases). Germline V gives CDR1 GTSNPN, CDR2 SVGIG (reference sequence). V dropped 0 bases and J dropped 8 bases, with 22 bases sitting between them. This CDR3 spans 16 amino acids. Written as DNA, the CDR3 is TGTGCCTGGAGTGTGGGGGGGCGCGGCCCCGGGCGAGGCTACACCTTC. This encodes CAWSVGGRGPGRGYTF.

This chain links TRBV7-2 with TRBJ2-3; D is undetermined. CDR3 length: 13 residues. The V end lost 5 bases, the J end lost 6 bases, and 12 bases lay between the germline ends. CDR1 and CDR2 (germline): SGHTA, FQGNSA. The CDR3 DNA is TGTGCCAGCAGCCAAAAATTCGGGGATACGCAGTATTTT. It codes for CASSQKFGDTQYF. The full variable domain, completed using reference TRBV7-2 and TRBJ2-3, is GAGVSQSPSNKVTEKGKDVELRCDPISGHTALYWYRQSLGQGLEFLIYFQGNSAPDKSGLPSDRFSAERTGGSVSTLTIQRTQQEDSAVYLCASSQKFGDTQYFGPGTRLTVL.

The chain recombines TRBV11-2 with TRBJ1-2, with 9 nucleotides matching TRBD1. The V gene end was trimmed by 1 base and the J gene end by 4 bases; junction bases not matched to a gene: 4. From germline, CDR1 is SGHAT and CDR2 FQNNGV. The CDR3 has 15 amino acids. CDR3 sequence reads: CASSLATGGVYGYTF. The CDR3 region has the DNA TGTGCCAGCAGCTTAGCCACAGGGGGCGTCTATGGCTACACCTTC.

The chain has TRBV5-6 and TRBJ1-2; TRBD1 aligns across 9 bases. Trimming cost V 4 bases and J 12 bases; bases outside gene matches: 10. The CDR3 extends over 13 amino acids. Germline assignment: CDR1 SGHDT and CDR2 YYEEEE. The CDR3 DNA reads as TGTGCCAGCAGCCTTGGACAGGGGCGTTTGGACACCTTC. Translated: CASSLGQGRLDTF.

The chain has TRBV3-1 (or the pseudogene TRBV3-2) and TRBJ2-3, with D hard to call. The CDR3 extends over 15 amino acids. V lost 4 bases, J lost 1 base, and 12 bases lay in between. The germline CDR1 and CDR2 sequences are LGHDT and YNNKEL (reference sequence). The DNA of the CDR3 is TGTGCCAGCAGCCCCTACTCGGTTGGCACAGATACGCAGTATTTT. As protein: CASSPYSVGTDTQYF.

This clone was seen a single time. The V and J genes are TRBV15 and TRBJ2-6; 7 bases match TRBD2. The ends lost 1 base at V and 4 bases at J; junction bases unmatched: 10. This CDR3 region has 18 residues. CDR1 is LNHNV and CDR2 is YYDKDF in the germline V gene (reference sequence). In DNA, the CDR3 is TGTGCCACCAGCAGAGTTAGGGGAGGGGCTACCGGGGCCAACGTCCTGACTTTC. Amino acids: CATSRVRGGATGANVLTF.

This sequence joins TRBV7-3 and TRBJ2-3; maybe TRBD1 (5 bases). This CDR3 comprises 15 residues. The V end lost 5 bases, the J end lost 7 bases, and 19 bases lay between the germline ends. Germline lookup yields CDR1 SGHTA and CDR2 FQGTGA. CDR3 loop: CASSPGAGVTHTQYF. In nucleotides, the CDR3 is TGTGCCAGCAGCCCTGGGGCAGGCGTCACTCATACGCAGTATTTT.

The CDR3 loop is CASSPQGLVGYTF. In DNA form, the CDR3 reads TGTGCCAGCAGCCCACAGGGTCTTGTAGGCTACACCTTC. This chain links TRBV11-2 with TRBJ1-2; a possible D gene is TRBD1 (6 bases). The length of the CDR3 is 13 residues. V was pared by 5 bases and J by 8 bases, with 15 bases between. CDR1 is SGHAT, CDR2 FQNNGV, per germline.

The chain uses TRBV5-5 and TRBJ1-4, with D hard to call. The V gene's germline CDR1 is SGHKS and CDR2 YYEKEE (reference sequence). The CDR3 is 14 residues long. The V gene lost 0 bases and the J gene lost 4 bases, with 7 bases spanning the gap. CDR3 residues: CASSLGRSNEKLFF. In nucleotides, the CDR3 is TGTGCCAGCAGCTTGGGGCGGAGTAATGAAAAACTGTTTTTT.